This entry lists 7 T cell receptor beta chains sequenced from one sample in a study of CD8+ T cells in alopecia areata. Stated treatment: oral pan-JAK inhibitor, 5-10 mg twice daily. cDNA prepared by RNA extraction and subsequent reverse transcription served as the template for sequencing. Repertoires were generated with immunoSEQ multiplex PCR, while TCRdb's copy carries only in-frame clones and drops some. This repertoire shows about 200,000 clones, under 40% found once; its top ten account for roughly 0.45%. Here the sequenced sample was CD4+ T cells sorted from blood, taken between weeks 30 and 35, from a patient treated with tofacitinib. The receptors originated from a human donor with alopecia areata.

The genes are TRBV6-6 and TRBJ1-1, with unresolved D. This CDR3 has 10 residues. The germline CDR1 and CDR2 sequences are MNHNY and SVGAGI (reference sequence). Trimming cost V 8 bases and J 5 bases, with 6 bases left between them. The CDR3 DNA follows: TGTGCCAGCCGGAGGACTGAAGCTTTCTTT. It codes for CASRRTEAFF.

CDR3 protein: CASSLGLRQPQHF. The CDR3 DNA follows: TGCGCCAGCAGCCTAGGACTTCGACAGCCCCAGCATTTT. The chain is built from TRBV4-1 and TRBJ1-5, with no clear D. CDR1 and CDR2 from the germline V gene are MGHRA and YSYEKL. This CDR3 region has 13 residues. The germline V and J ends were trimmed by 4 bases and 7 bases, with 11 bases remaining between them.

In this sample, this clone turned up a few times. The chain has TRBV5-6 and TRBJ2-1, with TRBD2 identical over 7 bases. Germline lookup yields CDR1 SGHDT and CDR2 YYEEEE. The CDR3 has 15 residues. Germline trimming cut 3 bases from V and 6 bases from J; bases unmatched to any gene: 9. CDR3 sequence reads: CASSYGLVEGNEQFF. The CDR3 DNA reads as TGTGCCAGCAGCTACGGACTAGTTGAGGGCAATGAGCAGTTCTTC.

The V and J genes are TRBV27 and TRBJ1-2, with unresolved D. V was clipped by 5 bases and J by 1 base, with 14 bases between them. The CDR3 spans 15 residues. Germline V lookup: CDR1 MNHEY, CDR2 SMNVEV (reference sequence). The CDR3 here is CASSPRGRRNYGYTF. Here the CDR3 DNA reads TGTGCCAGCAGTCCTCGTGGCAGACGTAACTATGGCTACACCTTC.

The genes are TRBV29-1 and TRBJ2-6, with D perhaps given as TRBD1 or TRBD2 (7 bases each). The ends were cut back, 6 bases at V and 2 bases at J, with 11 bases in the middle. Germline CDR1 and CDR2: SQVTM and ANQGSEA. The CDR3 covers 14 residues. CDR3 coding DNA: TGCAGCGTACAGGGGACTACTGGGGCCAACGTCCTGACTTTC. Protein: CSVQGTTGANVLTF.

V usage is TRBV4-2 and J usage is TRBJ2-5; unclear D gene. V was trimmed by 2 bases and J by 3 bases, leaving 4 bases between them. CDR3 length equals 12 residues. Germline CDR1 is LGHNA and CDR2 is YNFKEQ. CDR3 region: CASSQREETQYF. The CDR3 coding sequence is TGTGCCAGCAGCCAAAGGGAAGAGACCCAGTACTTC.

The genes are TRBV29-1 and TRBJ2-3; 9 bases fit TRBD1. This CDR3 comprises 13 residues. From germline, CDR1 is SQVTM and CDR2 ANQGSEA. The V segment lost 7 bases and the J segment 1 base; nucleotides outside the gene matches: 3. CDR3 nucleotides: TGCAGCGGCTGGGACAGGGGCACAGATACGCAGTATTTT. It yields the protein CSGWDRGTDTQYF.